The 10 T cell receptor beta chains listed next were all sequenced from one sample in a study of shared clonotypes between healthy human individuals. Method: immunoSEQ multiplex PCR; TCRdb's copy keeps in-frame clones and lacks some. Of under 650,000 clones listed, 90% to 96% were seen once; the top ten hold approximately 0.06%. What was sequenced was naive CD4+ T cells sorted from blood. Subset reported: CD45RA+ positively selected. The receptors come from a woman in her thirties in good health.

This chain uses TRBV28 with TRBJ2-7; D is undetermined. The CDR3 loop spans 16 amino acids. The V gene's germline CDR1 is MDHEN and CDR2 SYDVKM. V was trimmed by 5 bases and J by 1 base, leaving 18 bases between them. In nucleotides, the CDR3 is TGTGCCAGCAGTCCCGCCCATGGCGTGGGATCCTACGAGCAGTACTTC. This encodes CASSPAHGVGSYEQYF.

The gene calls are TRBV6-1 and TRBJ1-4; D possibly corresponds to TRBD1 (6 bases). Germline V gives CDR1 MNHNS, CDR2 SASEGT. V was clipped by 5 bases and J by 4 bases, with 14 bases between them. The CDR3 consists of 15 residues. CDR3 coding DNA: TGTGCCAGCAGTATGACGGGACAACTTAATGAAAAACTGTTTTTT. It translates to CASSMTGQLNEKLFF.

The CDR3 here is CASSLAGTSGAYNEQFF. The CDR3 coding sequence is TGTGCCAGCAGCTTAGCGGGGACTAGCGGGGCTTACAATGAGCAGTTCTTC. This chain uses TRBV11-2 with TRBJ2-1; 13 nucleotides agree with TRBD2. V dropped 1 base and J dropped 4; count of bases not matched to a gene: 4. The CDR3 covers 17 residues. Per germline, CDR1 SGHAT and CDR2 FQNNGV.

Regarding this clone: This specimen includes other DNA sequences encoding the same CDR3. The V gene is TRBV5-1, the J gene TRBJ2-7; D not certain. The germline gives CDR1 SGHRS, CDR2 YFSETQ. V lost 0 bases, J lost 1 base, and 5 bases lay in between. CDR3 length equals 13 residues. The CDR3 region is CASSLGVSYEQYF. The DNA of the CDR3 is TGCGCCAGCAGCTTGGGGGTATCCTACGAGCAGTACTTC.

This clone was picked up one time. The J gene is TRBJ2-6, the V gene TRBV4-2, with D hard to call. CDR3 length: 15 residues. Germline V gene sequence: CDR1 LGHNA, CDR2 YNFKEQ. The V and J ends lost 0 bases and 1 base respectively, with 4 bases between them. CDR3 region: CASSQDISGANVLTF. In nucleotides, the CDR3 is TGTGCCAGCAGCCAAGATATATCTGGGGCCAACGTCCTGACTTTC.

This chain uses TRBV30 with TRBJ1-4; D gene unclear. Trimming left V 1 base short and J 1 base short, with 4 bases between. The V gene's germline CDR1 is GTSNPN and CDR2 SVGIG (reference sequence). The CDR3 has 13 residues. This CDR3 reads CAWSAVTNEKLFF. CDR3 bases: TGTGCCTGGAGTGCAGTAACTAATGAAAAACTGTTTTTT.

The rearrangement joins TRBV10-3 to TRBJ2-7, with D maybe TRBD2 (6 bases). V was clipped by 8 bases and J by 2 bases, with 22 bases between them. There are 16 residues in the CDR3. Germline loops: CDR1 ENHRY, CDR2 SYGVKD. The CDR3 loop reads CAILIGGIWVAYEQYF. The CDR3 nucleotides are TGTGCCATCTTAATTGGCGGGATATGGGTAGCCTACGAGCAGTACTTC.

The gene calls are TRBV4-1 and TRBJ1-2; D might be TRBD1 (6 bases). The CDR3 covers 19 residues. Deletions cut 0 bases from V and 5 bases from J, with 25 bases between. From germline, CDR1 is MGHRA and CDR2 YSYEKL. For the CDR3, the DNA is TGCGCCAGCAGCCAAGAGTCTAGTGGGAACAGGGTAGGGGATTATGGCTACACCTTC. Its protein is CASSQESSGNRVGDYGYTF.

The rearrangement uses TRBV5-1 and TRBJ2-1; 10 positions match TRBD2. With V trimmed by 5 bases and J by 4 bases, 6 bases remained unmatched. Looked up from germline, CDR1 is SGHRS and CDR2 is YFSETQ. The CDR3 runs 15 residues. CDR3 DNA: TGCGCCAGCAGGGCTAGCGGGGGCCTTTACAATGAGCAGTTCTTC. This encodes CASRASGGLYNEQFF. Supplemented by reference TRBV5-1 and TRBJ2-1, the full variable domain reads KAGVTQTPRYLIKTRGQQVTLSCSPISGHRSVSWYQQTPGQGLQFLFEYFSETQRNKGNFPGRFSGRQFSNSRSEMNVSTLELGDSALYLCASRASGGLYNEQFFGPGTRLTVL.

The genes are TRBV7-9 and TRBJ2-3, with 14 bases matching TRBD2. This CDR3 spans 16 amino acids. J lost 4 bases, V lost 3 bases, and 3 bases had no gene match. Germline assignment: CDR1 SEHNR and CDR2 FQNEAQ (reference sequence). The CDR3 reads CASSFGLAGGADTQYF. In DNA, the CDR3 is TGTGCCAGCAGCTTTGGACTAGCGGGAGGTGCAGATACGCAGTATTTT.